These T cell receptor beta chains were read from a single sample in a study of identifying expanded T cells in peripheral blood. Sequencing used immunoSEQ multiplex PCR; TCRdb keeps in-frame clones, though not all of them. The sample includes about 94,000 clones, approximately 91% seen only once; the top ten take around 5.9%. Source material: blood. These receptors came from a person aged 18-70 years in good health. The CDR3 runs from the conserved cysteine through the conserved F or W. D genes are given only for firm matches. Clone size is not always given. Where it is, it says once, few, many or a class for expanded clones.

CDR3 protein | CDR3 DNA | J gene | D gene | V gene | clone size
CASSEAGDSYEQYF | TGTGCCAGCAGTGAAGCGGGGGATTCCTACGAGCAGTACTTC | TRBJ2-7 | - | TRBV6-1 | -
CATRGRWSSYEQYF | TGTGCCACCCGGGGTAGATGGAGCTCCTACGAGCAGTACTTC | TRBJ2-7 | - | TRBV6-1 | -
CASSLRQTYEQYF | TGTGCCAGCTCACTTCGACAGACCTACGAGCAGTACTTC | TRBJ2-7 | - | TRBV18 | once
CASSLGVVKTEAFF | TGCGCCAGCAGCTTGGGGGTCGTAAAAACTGAAGCTTTCTTT | TRBJ1-1 | - | TRBV5-1 | -
CASSLAGGMNNEQFF | TGCGCCAGCAGCTTAGCGGGAGGTATGAACAATGAGCAGTTCTTC | TRBJ2-1 | TRBD2 | TRBV5-1 | -
CASSLAPGDRGDGYTF | TGTGCCAGCAGCTTAGCGCCCGGGGACAGGGGAGATGGCTACACCTTC | TRBJ1-2 | TRBD1 | TRBV7-8 | -
CASSLVGGQSNQPQHF | TGTGCCAGCAGCTTAGTAGGCGGGCAAAGCAATCAGCCCCAGCATTTT | TRBJ1-5 | - | TRBV7-8 | once
CAWSIADSLAPEAFF | TGTGCCTGGAGTATTGCAGATTCCTTGGCGCCTGAAGCTTTCTTT | TRBJ1-1 | - | TRBV30 | -
CASSYRPDRVSYGYTF | TGTGCCAGCAGTTACCGCCCCGACAGGGTAAGTTATGGCTACACCTTC | TRBJ1-2 | TRBD1 | TRBV6-6 | many
CASSLVVRGTEAFF | TGCGCCAGCAGCTTGGTAGTACGGGGGACTGAAGCTTTCTTT | TRBJ1-1 | - | TRBV5-1 | once
CASGLTTGEQYF | TGTGCTAGTGGTTTGACTACAGGGGAGCAGTACTTC | TRBJ2-7 | - | TRBV12-5 | -
CATSRDLAPPYGYTF | TGTGCCACCAGCAGAGATCTAGCACCTCCCTATGGCTACACCTTC | TRBJ1-2 | - | TRBV15 | -
CAWSPIRGETQYF | TGTGCCTGGAGCCCCATTCGTGGCGAGACCCAGTACTTC | TRBJ2-5 | - | TRBV30 | -
CAWSTHQGWNQPQHF | TGTGCCTGGAGTACCCATCAGGGTTGGAATCAGCCCCAGCATTTT | TRBJ1-5 | - | TRBV30 | -
CASSLQGRPNTEAFF | TGCGCCAGCAGCTTACAGGGACGGCCGAACACTGAAGCTTTCTTT | TRBJ1-1 | - | TRBV5-1 | -
CASSIGPEGGYTF | TGTGCCAGTAGTATCGGACCGGAAGGGGGCTACACCTTC | TRBJ1-2 | - | TRBV19 | once
CASIQQGKNTEAFF | TGTGCCAGCATCCAGCAGGGGAAAAACACTGAAGCTTTCTTT | TRBJ1-1 | - | TRBV6-5 | -
CASSRSSGAGSYNEQFF | TGTGCCAGCTCAAGGTCTTCCGGAGCTGGCTCCTACAATGAGCAGTTCTTC | TRBJ2-1 | - | TRBV18 | -
CASIRESGNTQYF | TGTGCCAGCATAAGAGAGTCCGGGAATACGCAGTATTTT | TRBJ2-3 | - | TRBV2 | once
CAIGPGDTEAFF | TGTGCCATCGGGCCAGGGGACACTGAAGCTTTCTTT | TRBJ1-1 | - | TRBV19 | -
CASSRRGSGNTIYF | TGTGCCAGCAGTCGACGGGGCTCTGGAAACACCATATATTTT | TRBJ1-3 | - | TRBV28 | once
CSVSRGPSNQPQHF | TGCAGCGTCTCCCGAGGGCCCAGCAATCAGCCCCAGCATTTT | TRBJ1-5 | - | TRBV29-1 | -
CASSQEGPGTSVIPEQFF | TGCGCCAGCAGCCAAGAGGGCCCCGGGACTAGCGTTATCCCTGAGCAGTTCTTC | TRBJ2-1 | TRBD2 | TRBV4-3 | -
CASSLATSSDTQYF | TGTGCCAGCAGCTTAGCGACTAGCTCAGATACGCAGTATTTT | TRBJ2-3 | TRBD2 | TRBV7-9 | -
CASSFDLTRPMNTEAFF | TGTGCCAGCAGCTTTGACCTAACAAGACCTATGAACACTGAAGCTTTCTTT | TRBJ1-1 | - | TRBV7-9 | -
CSARKPYGYTF | TGCAGTGCTAGAAAACCCTATGGCTACACCTTC | TRBJ1-2 | - | TRBV20-1 | once
CASSLYWTGSYEQYF | TGCGCCAGCAGCTTGTACTGGACAGGGAGTTACGAGCAGTACTTC | TRBJ2-7 | TRBD1 | TRBV5-1 | -
CASGGLQLNNEQFF | TGTGCCAGCGGTGGCTTGCAGCTGAACAATGAGCAGTTCTTC | TRBJ2-1 | - | TRBV27 | -
CASSPYSTWDEQETQYF | TGTGCCAGCAGCCCATACTCTACCTGGGACGAACAAGAGACCCAGTACTTC | TRBJ2-5 | - | TRBV7-2 | -
CASSFTGTIEQYF | TGTGCCAGCAGCTTTACCGGGACTATCGAGCAGTACTTC | TRBJ2-7 | TRBD2 | TRBV7-2 | -
CAISESPGWNTGELFF | TGTGCCATCAGTGAGTCCCCGGGCTGGAACACCGGGGAGCTGTTTTTT | TRBJ2-2 | - | TRBV10-3 | -